This passage covers 28 T cell receptor beta chains from one sample sequenced in a study of control samples from healthy donors and cancer patients. Profiling relied on immunoSEQ multiplex PCR, and the TCRdb table lists in-frame clones only, not all of them. The sample has 150,000 or so clones, over 85% seen once. The specimen was blood. The receptors stem from a man aged 40-49 years in good health.

The rearrangement uses TRBV30 and TRBJ1-2; D remains unclear. The V end was cut by 3 bases, the J end by 3 bases, with 11 bases between. The CDR3 is 13 amino acids. Germline CDR1 GTSNPN, CDR2 SVGIG (reference sequence). The CDR3 DNA sequence: TGTGCCTGGAGCGACGAGGAGGACTATGGCTACACCTTC. It yields the protein CAWSDEEDYGYTF.

This chain joins TRBV3-1 (or the pseudogene TRBV3-2) and TRBJ1-4, with 8 positions matching TRBD1. This CDR3 spans 15 amino acids. CDR1 and CDR2 (germline): LGHDT, YNNKEL (reference sequence). V gave up 5 bases and J gave up 7 bases; unmatched junction bases: 9. The DNA of the CDR3 is TGTGCCAGCAGCGTACTGACAGGGGACAGTGAAAAACTGTTTTTT. As protein: CASSVLTGDSEKLFF.

This chain uses TRBV7-9 with TRBJ2-1; D possibly corresponds to TRBD2 (6 bases). Deletions cut 0 bases from V and 6 bases from J, with 12 bases between. In germline, CDR1 is SEHNR, CDR2 FQNEAQ (reference sequence). This CDR3 is built from 15 residues. This chain's CDR3 is CASSLALTSSNEQFF. The CDR3 DNA reads TGTGCCAGCAGCTTAGCCTTGACTAGTAGCAATGAGCAGTTCTTC.

The chain links TRBV7-9 to TRBJ2-1; the D gene could be TRBD1 or TRBD2 (5 bases each). Trimming removed 4 bases from V and 2 bases from J, with 12 bases in between. Germline V gene lookup returns CDR1 SEHNR and CDR2 FQNEAQ (reference sequence). The CDR3 is 15 amino acids. The CDR3 loop is CASSSRDLTYNEQFF. The CDR3 DNA reads TGTGCCAGCAGCTCCCGGGACCTCACCTACAATGAGCAGTTCTTC.

The chain employs TRBV5-6 and TRBJ2-7, with TRBD2 identical over 8 bases. The CDR3 length is 17 residues. V trimming: 4 bases; J trimming: 4 bases; junction bases outside the gene matches: 16. Germline V gene data show CDR1 as SGHDT and CDR2 as YYEEEE. The CDR3 reads CASSPRVSGDLRYEQYF. In nucleotides, the CDR3 is TGTGCCAGCAGCCCTCGGGTTAGCGGGGACCTTAGGTACGAGCAGTACTTC.

This clone was counted between two and nine times. The chain recombines TRBV6-5 with TRBJ1-1; D gene uncertain. V was pared by 8 bases and J by 11 bases, with 15 bases between. Germline CDR1 reads MNHEY; CDR2 reads SVGAGI. This CDR3 contains 11 residues. The CDR3, as DNA: TGTGCCAGCCCCGCCCCAGGCGGGGCTTTCTTT. Its protein product is CASPAPGGAFF.

This clone was seen a single time. The chain combines TRBV6-1 with TRBJ2-1; no definite D call. Germline V gene lookup returns CDR1 MNHNS and CDR2 SASEGT. The CDR3 totals 15 residues. Trimming stripped 1 base from V and 10 bases from J, with 17 bases between. In DNA, the CDR3 is TGTGCCAGCAGTGAAGTGGGTTGGTTGGTTACGGAGCAGTTCTTC. This codes for CASSEVGWLVTEQFF.

The V and J genes are TRBV7-2 and TRBJ1-1; 9 bases are a match to TRBD1. Trimming took 5 bases from V and 4 from J; bases not matched to a gene: 5. This CDR3 comprises 14 residues. Germline lookup yields CDR1 SGHTA and CDR2 FQGNSA. The CDR3 bases are TGTGCCAGCAGCCCGGGACAGGGTGGCACTGAAGCTTTCTTT. Amino acids: CASSPGQGGTEAFF.

The chain employs TRBV28 and TRBJ1-4; the match to TRBD1 covers 8 bases. V gave up 5 bases and J gave up 6 bases; unmatched junction bases: 5. The CDR3 extends over 14 amino acids. Germline CDR1 is MDHEN and CDR2 is SYDVKM. The CDR3 loop reads CASSTQGGDEKLFF. As DNA, the CDR3 is TGTGCCAGCAGTACACAGGGGGGAGATGAAAAACTGTTTTTT.

A single count supports this clone. V gene TRBV28 combines with J gene TRBJ1-4; D gene uncertain. CDR1 and CDR2 from the germline V gene are MDHEN and SYDVKM. The CDR3 totals 13 residues. Trimming took 6 bases from V and 10 from J, leaving 15 bases between them. CDR3 bases: TGTGCCAGCAGGACGGTCGCCTCAAGAAAACTGTTTTTT. It specifies CASRTVASRKLFF.

The J gene is TRBJ1-1, the V gene TRBV6-5; D call uncertain. The CDR3 has 13 residues. Trimming removed 0 bases at V and 6 bases at J, with 8 bases between. The germline V gene encodes CDR1 MNHEY and CDR2 SVGAGI. The CDR3 DNA reads as TGTGCCAGCAGTTACTCGATCTCCGCTGAAGCTTTCTTT. Amino acid sequence: CASSYSISAEAFF.

CDR3 protein: CASSFGGPGTYEQYF. The CDR3 DNA is TGTGCCAGCAGCTTCGGGGGTCCTGGAACCTACGAGCAGTACTTC. The rearrangement links TRBV11-2 to TRBJ2-7, with D tentatively TRBD2 (6 bases). CDR1 is SGHAT and CDR2 is FQNNGV in the germline V gene. V lost 3 bases, J lost 2 bases, and 14 bases lay in between. The CDR3 sequence is 15 residues long.

This clone was seen a few times. This chain joins TRBV30 and TRBJ1-5; 7 positions agree with TRBD1. CDR3 size: 13 residues. The germline V gene encodes CDR1 GTSNPN and CDR2 SVGIG (reference sequence). The V gene end was trimmed by 1 base and the J gene end by 4 bases; junction bases not matched to a gene: 1. The CDR3: CAWSEQGNQPQHF. CDR3 DNA: TGTGCCTGGAGTGAACAGGGGAATCAGCCCCAGCATTTT.

The J gene is TRBJ1-2, the V gene TRBV5-1; D unresolved. The germline CDR1 and CDR2 sequences are SGHRS and YFSETQ. This CDR3 spans 16 amino acids. V gave up 1 base and J gave up 0 bases, with 13 bases separating them. The CDR3 reads CASSLTVPPANYGYTF. The CDR3 DNA reads TGCGCCAGCAGCTTGACGGTTCCTCCCGCTAACTATGGCTACACCTTC.

The V and J genes are TRBV28 and TRBJ2-2; 12 nucleotides agree with TRBD1. Losses at the gene ends were 6 bases for V and 3 bases for J; bases not matched to a gene: 17. CDR1 and CDR2 from the germline V gene are MDHEN and SYDVKM. The CDR3 has 20 residues. CDR3 coding DNA: TGTGCCAGCAGCCGGGACAGGGGGCGCGGGGGGGCCTCAGACACCGGGGAGCTGTTTTTT. This translates into CASSRDRGRGGASDTGELFF. Full variable domain (missing parts from reference TRBV28 and TRBJ2-2): DVKVTQSSRYLVKRTGEKVFLECVQDMDHENMFWYRQDPGLGLRLIYFSYDVKMKEKGDIPEGYSVSREKKERFSLILESASTNQTSMYLCASSRDRGRGGASDTGELFFGEGSRLTVL.

The chain joins TRBV19 to TRBJ1-6; D unclear. V was trimmed by 3 bases and J by 11 bases, leaving 17 bases between them. This CDR3 comprises 15 residues. The germline CDR1 and CDR2 sequences are LNHDA and SQIVND (reference sequence). In nucleotides, the CDR3 is TGTGCCAGTAGTATCTTGGTCGGGGTCTCGGCACCCCTCCACTTT. It codes for CASSILVGVSAPLHF.

The chain has TRBV28 and TRBJ2-7; 8 nucleotides line up with TRBD2. CDR3 length equals 12 residues. Losses at the gene ends were 10 bases for V and 2 bases for J; bases not matched to a gene: 4. Per the germline V gene, CDR1 is MDHEN and CDR2 is SYDVKM. The CDR3 nucleotides are TGTGCCACCCGGGGGGGCACCTACGAGCAGTACTTC. Its translation is CATRGGTYEQYF.

The chain carries TRBV6-5 and TRBJ1-1, with TRBD1 matching over 9 bases. Germline-derived CDR1 and CDR2 are MNHEY and SVGAGI. The V segment lost 5 bases and the J segment 11 bases; nucleotides outside the gene matches: 9. CDR3 size: 13 residues. CDR3 sequence: CASSRGGQGPAFF. The CDR3 DNA sequence: TGTGCCAGCAGTAGAGGGGGACAGGGTCCGGCTTTCTTT.

V and J are TRBV9 and TRBJ1-4, with 9 bases that match TRBD1. Germline V gene data show CDR1 as SGDLS and CDR2 as YYNGEE. With 3 bases clipped from V and 5 bases from J, the junction kept 8 bases outside the gene matches. The CDR3 sequence is 16 residues long. The CDR3 here is CASSAPGQGENEKLFF. Here the CDR3 DNA reads TGTGCCAGCAGCGCGCCGGGACAGGGAGAAAATGAAAAACTGTTTTTT.

This clone was recorded only once. The rearrangement joins TRBV19 to TRBJ1-2; 10 positions match TRBD1. CDR3 size: 15 residues. Germline loops: CDR1 LNHDA, CDR2 SQIVND (reference sequence). V was pared by 5 bases and J by 4 bases, with 7 bases of the junction left unmatched. CDR3 bases: TGTGCCAGTAGTCCGCGGACAGGGGGATTCTATGGCTACACCTTC. Amino acid sequence: CASSPRTGGFYGYTF.

The CDR3 nucleotides are TGTGCCAGCAGTCCCGACAGACACACTGAAGCTTTCTTT. It is translated as CASSPDRHTEAFF. The gene calls are TRBV12-3 or TRBV12-4 and TRBJ1-1, with D perhaps matching TRBD1 (5 bases). The V end lost 5 bases, the J end lost 3 bases, and 10 bases lay between the germline ends. The CDR3 runs 13 residues.

The chain recombines TRBV19 with TRBJ1-2; D is perhaps TRBD1 (5 bases). The V end was cut by 2 bases, the J end by 8 bases, with 12 bases between. The CDR3 is made up of 13 amino acids. Germline V lookup: CDR1 LNHDA, CDR2 SQIVND (reference sequence). As DNA, the CDR3 is TGTGCCAGTAGTATAAATCGGGGGATCGGCTACACCTTC. This encodes CASSINRGIGYTF.

This clone came up once. The genes are TRBV6-5 and TRBJ2-1, with D tentatively TRBD2 (6 bases). Germline V gene sequence: CDR1 MNHEY, CDR2 SVGAGI. The V gene lost 6 bases and the J gene lost 8 bases, with 20 bases spanning the gap. The CDR3 consists of 15 residues. Here the CDR3 reads CASSRLGNIGDEQFF. The CDR3 DNA sequence: TGTGCCAGCAGCAGACTAGGAAACATTGGGGATGAGCAGTTCTTC.

This clone has ten or more counts. The chain is built from TRBV9 and TRBJ2-3, with D unresolved. Germline assignment: CDR1 SGDLS and CDR2 YYNGEE. CDR3 size: 15 residues. V was pared by 0 bases and J by 2 bases, with 10 bases between. The CDR3, as DNA: TGTGCCAGCAGCGTAGGCGTGTGGAACACAGATACGCAGTATTTT. Amino acid sequence: CASSVGVWNTDTQYF.

The V gene is TRBV18, the J gene TRBJ2-3; D not certain. V gave up 6 bases and J gave up 2 bases, with 9 bases separating them. Germline lookup yields CDR1 KGHSH and CDR2 LQKENI. The CDR3 runs to 13 residues. CDR3 nucleotide sequence: TGTGCCAGCTCCCCCAGGACCACAGATACGCAGTATTTT. This translates into CASSPRTTDTQYF.

The V and J genes are TRBV30 and TRBJ1-3, with a possible D match to TRBD1 (5 bases). This CDR3 spans 15 amino acids. Germline V gene lookup returns CDR1 GTSNPN and CDR2 SVGIG (reference sequence). The V end was cut by 3 bases, the J end by 2 bases, with 14 bases between. The CDR3 loop is CAWSVARGTGNTIYF. The CDR3 DNA reads TGTGCCTGGAGCGTTGCTAGGGGAACTGGAAACACCATATATTTT.

The V gene is TRBV12-3 or TRBV12-4, the J gene TRBJ2-7; D call uncertain. The CDR3 runs 12 residues. Deletions cut 4 bases from V and 3 bases from J, with 7 bases between. The CDR3 region has the DNA TGTGCCAGCAGTTCTACTTTCTACGAGCAGTACTTC. Translation gives CASSSTFYEQYF.

The chain carries TRBV7-9 and TRBJ2-2; TRBD2 aligns across 14 bases. The CDR3 is 17 residues long. Germline CDR1 is SEHNR and CDR2 is FQNEAQ (reference sequence). Trimming at V came to 4 bases and at J to 6 bases, leaving 7 bases not matched to a gene. This CDR3 reads CASSSRTSGGISGELFF. DNA for the CDR3: TGTGCCAGCAGCTCCAGGACTAGCGGGGGGATATCCGGGGAGCTGTTTTTT.